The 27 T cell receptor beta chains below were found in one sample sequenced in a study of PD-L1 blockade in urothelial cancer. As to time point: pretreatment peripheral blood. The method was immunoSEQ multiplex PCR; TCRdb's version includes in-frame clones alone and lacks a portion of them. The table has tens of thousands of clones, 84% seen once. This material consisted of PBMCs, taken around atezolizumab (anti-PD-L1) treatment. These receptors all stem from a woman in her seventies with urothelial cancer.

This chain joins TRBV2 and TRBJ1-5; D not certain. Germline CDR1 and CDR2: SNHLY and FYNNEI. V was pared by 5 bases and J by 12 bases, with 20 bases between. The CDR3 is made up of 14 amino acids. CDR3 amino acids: CASSYPRGGMGQHF. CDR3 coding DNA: TGTGCCAGCAGTTACCCCCGTGGCGGCATGGGCCAGCATTTT.

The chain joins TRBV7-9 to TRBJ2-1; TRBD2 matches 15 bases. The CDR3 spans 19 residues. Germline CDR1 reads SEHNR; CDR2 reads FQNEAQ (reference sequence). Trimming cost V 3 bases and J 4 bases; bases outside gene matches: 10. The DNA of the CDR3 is TGTGCCAGCAGCTTGGCACTAGGACTAGCGGGAGGGGGGTACAATGAGCAGTTCTTC. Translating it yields CASSLALGLAGGGYNEQFF.

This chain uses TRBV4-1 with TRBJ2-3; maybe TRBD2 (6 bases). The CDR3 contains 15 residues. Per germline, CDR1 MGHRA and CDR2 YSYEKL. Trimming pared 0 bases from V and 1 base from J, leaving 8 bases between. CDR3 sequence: CASSQDGGGTDTQYF. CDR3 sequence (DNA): TGCGCCAGCAGCCAAGATGGAGGGGGCACAGATACGCAGTATTTT.

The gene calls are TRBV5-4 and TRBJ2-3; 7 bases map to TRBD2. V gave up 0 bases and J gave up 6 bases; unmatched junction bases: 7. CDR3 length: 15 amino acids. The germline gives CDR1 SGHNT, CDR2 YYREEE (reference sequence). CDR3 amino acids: CASSLASSGRDTQYF. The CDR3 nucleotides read TGTGCCAGCAGCTTGGCCTCTAGCGGAAGGGATACGCAGTATTTT.

This CDR3 is CASRHRVPGELFF. The CDR3 DNA sequence: TGTGCCAGCAGGCACAGGGTACCCGGGGAGCTGTTTTTT. The chain joins TRBV6-6 to TRBJ2-2, with D possibly TRBD1 on 6 matching bases. From germline, CDR1 is MNHNY and CDR2 SVGAGI (reference sequence). With 6 bases removed from V and 6 bases from J, the gap between germline ends came to 11 bases. CDR3 length equals 13 residues.

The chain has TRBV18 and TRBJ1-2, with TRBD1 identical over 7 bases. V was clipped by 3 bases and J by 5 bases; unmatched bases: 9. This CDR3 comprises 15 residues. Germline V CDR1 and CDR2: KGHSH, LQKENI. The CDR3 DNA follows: TGTGCCAGCTCACCTGGAACCGGGACAGATTATGGCTACACCTTC. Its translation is CASSPGTGTDYGYTF.

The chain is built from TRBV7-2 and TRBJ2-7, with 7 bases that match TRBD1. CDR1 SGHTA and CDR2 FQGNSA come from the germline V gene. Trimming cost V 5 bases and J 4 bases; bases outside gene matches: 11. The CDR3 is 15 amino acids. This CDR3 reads CASSPTGWDIYEQYF. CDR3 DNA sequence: TGTGCCAGCAGCCCGACAGGGTGGGATATTTACGAGCAGTACTTC. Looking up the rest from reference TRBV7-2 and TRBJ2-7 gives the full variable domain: GAGVSQSPSNKVTEKGKDVELRCDPISGHTALYWYRQSLGQGLEFLIYFQGNSAPDKSGLPSDRFSAERTGGSVSTLTIQRTQQEDSAVYLCASSPTGWDIYEQYFGPGTRLTVT.

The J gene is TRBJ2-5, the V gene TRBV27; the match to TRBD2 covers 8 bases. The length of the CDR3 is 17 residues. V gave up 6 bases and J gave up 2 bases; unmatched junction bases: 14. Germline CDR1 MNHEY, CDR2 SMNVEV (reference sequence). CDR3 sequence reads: CASSPIPAGAGQETQYF. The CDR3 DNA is TGTGCCAGCAGCCCCATCCCAGCGGGGGCAGGGCAAGAGACCCAGTACTTC.

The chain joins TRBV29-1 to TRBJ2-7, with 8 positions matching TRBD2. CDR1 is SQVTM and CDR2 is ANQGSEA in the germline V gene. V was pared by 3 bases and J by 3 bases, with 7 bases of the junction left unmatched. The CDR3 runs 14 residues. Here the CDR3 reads CSVDGLAGIYEQYF. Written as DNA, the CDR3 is TGCAGCGTTGACGGTTTAGCGGGAATCTACGAGCAGTACTTC.

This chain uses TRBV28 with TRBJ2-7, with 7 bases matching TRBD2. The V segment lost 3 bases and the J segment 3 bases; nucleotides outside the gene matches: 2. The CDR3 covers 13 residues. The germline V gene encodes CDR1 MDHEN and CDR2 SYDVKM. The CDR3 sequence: CASSLSGNYEQYF. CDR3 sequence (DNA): TGTGCCAGCAGTTTGAGCGGGAACTACGAGCAGTACTTC.

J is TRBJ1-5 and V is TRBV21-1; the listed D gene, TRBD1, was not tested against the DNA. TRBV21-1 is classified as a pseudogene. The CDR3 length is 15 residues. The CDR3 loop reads CASSLAMVFNQPQHF. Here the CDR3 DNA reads TGTGCCAGCAGCCTGGCAATGGTCTTCAATCAGCCCCAGCATTTT.

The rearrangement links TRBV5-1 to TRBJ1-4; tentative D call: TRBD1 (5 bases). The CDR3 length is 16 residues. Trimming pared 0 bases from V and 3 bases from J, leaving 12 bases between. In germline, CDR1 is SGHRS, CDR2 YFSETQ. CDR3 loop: CASSLGGGTSNEKLFF. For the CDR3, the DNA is TGCGCCAGCAGCTTGGGCGGCGGGACTTCTAATGAAAAACTGTTTTTT. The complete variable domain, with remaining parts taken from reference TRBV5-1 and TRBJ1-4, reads KAGVTQTPRYLIKTRGQQVTLSCSPISGHRSVSWYQQTPGQGLQFLFEYFSETQRNKGNFPGRFSGRQFSNSRSEMNVSTLELGDSALYLCASSLGGGTSNEKLFFGSGTQLSVL.

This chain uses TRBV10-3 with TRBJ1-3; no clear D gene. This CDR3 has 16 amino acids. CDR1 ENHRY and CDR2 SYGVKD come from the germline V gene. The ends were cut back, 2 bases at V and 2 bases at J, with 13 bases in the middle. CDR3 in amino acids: CAISEQLLSPGNTIYF. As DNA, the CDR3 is TGTGCCATCAGTGAGCAGCTACTAAGCCCTGGAAACACCATATATTTT.

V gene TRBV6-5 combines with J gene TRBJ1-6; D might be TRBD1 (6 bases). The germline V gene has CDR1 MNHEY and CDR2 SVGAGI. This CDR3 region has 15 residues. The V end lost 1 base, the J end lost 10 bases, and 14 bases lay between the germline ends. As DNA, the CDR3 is TGTGCCAGCAGTTACTTGACAGGTGTGGAATCACCCCTCCACTTT. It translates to CASSYLTGVESPLHF.

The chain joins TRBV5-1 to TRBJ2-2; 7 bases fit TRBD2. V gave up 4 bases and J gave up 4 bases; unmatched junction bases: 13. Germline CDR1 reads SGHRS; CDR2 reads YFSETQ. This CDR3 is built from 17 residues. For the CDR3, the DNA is TGCGCCAGCAGCCAAGGGAGGGGTATCGTCGGCACCGGGGAGCTGTTTTTT. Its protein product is CASSQGRGIVGTGELFF.

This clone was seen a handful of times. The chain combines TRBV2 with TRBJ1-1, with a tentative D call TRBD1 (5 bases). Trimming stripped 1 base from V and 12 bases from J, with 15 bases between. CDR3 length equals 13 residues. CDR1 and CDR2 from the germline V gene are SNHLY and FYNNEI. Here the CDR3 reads CASSEVSRGRSFF. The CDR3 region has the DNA TGTGCCAGCAGTGAAGTATCAAGGGGAAGGTCTTTCTTT.

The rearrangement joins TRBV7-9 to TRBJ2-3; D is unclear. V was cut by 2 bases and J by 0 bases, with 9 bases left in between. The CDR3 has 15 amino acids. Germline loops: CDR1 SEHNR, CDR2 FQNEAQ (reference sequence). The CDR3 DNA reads TGTGCCAGCAGCTTATGGATGACTAGCACAGATACGCAGTATTTT. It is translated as CASSLWMTSTDTQYF.

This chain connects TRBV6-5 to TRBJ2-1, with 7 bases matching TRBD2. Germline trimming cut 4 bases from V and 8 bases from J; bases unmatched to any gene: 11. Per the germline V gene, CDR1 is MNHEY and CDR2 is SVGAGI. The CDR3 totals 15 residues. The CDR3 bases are TGTGCCAGCAGTTTTGGGATAGCGGGCTATGATGAGCAGTTCTTC. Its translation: CASSFGIAGYDEQFF.

Here the CDR3 DNA reads TGTGCCAGCAGTTACACCAGATCTTCAGAGGGTTACGAGCAGTACTTC. Protein sequence: CASSYTRSSEGYEQYF. The V and J genes are TRBV6-5 and TRBJ2-7, with D possibly TRBD2 on 5 matching bases. The CDR3 spans 16 residues. Trimming took 2 bases from V and 4 from J, leaving 18 bases between them. The germline gives CDR1 MNHEY, CDR2 SVGAGI.

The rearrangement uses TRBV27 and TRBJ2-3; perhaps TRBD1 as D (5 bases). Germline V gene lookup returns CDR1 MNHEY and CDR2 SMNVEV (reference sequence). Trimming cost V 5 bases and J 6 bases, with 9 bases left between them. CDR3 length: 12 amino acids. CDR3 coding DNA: TGTGCCAGCAGTAGGGGCAGGGATACGCAGTATTTT. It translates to CASSRGRDTQYF.

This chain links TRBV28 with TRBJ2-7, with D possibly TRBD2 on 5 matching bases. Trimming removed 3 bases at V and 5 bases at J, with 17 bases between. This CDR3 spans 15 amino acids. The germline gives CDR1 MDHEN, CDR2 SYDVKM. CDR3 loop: CASSFFGRLMDEQYF. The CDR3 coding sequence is TGTGCCAGCAGTTTTTTTGGGAGATTGATGGACGAGCAGTACTTC. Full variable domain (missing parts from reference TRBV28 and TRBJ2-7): DVKVTQSSRYLVKRTGEKVFLECVQDMDHENMFWYRQDPGLGLRLIYFSYDVKMKEKGDIPEGYSVSREKKERFSLILESASTNQTSMYLCASSFFGRLMDEQYFGPGTRLTVT.

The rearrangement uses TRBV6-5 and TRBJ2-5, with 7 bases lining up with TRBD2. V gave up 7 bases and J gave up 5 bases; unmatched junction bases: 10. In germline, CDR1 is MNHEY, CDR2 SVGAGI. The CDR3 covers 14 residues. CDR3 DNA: TGTGCCAGCACCCCCGTGGCCGGGGGGGAGACCCAGTACTTC. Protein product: CASTPVAGGETQYF.

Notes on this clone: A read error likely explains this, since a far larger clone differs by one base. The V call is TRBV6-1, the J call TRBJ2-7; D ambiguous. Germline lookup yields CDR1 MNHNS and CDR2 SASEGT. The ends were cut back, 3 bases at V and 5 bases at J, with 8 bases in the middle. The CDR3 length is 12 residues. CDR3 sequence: CASSDFPNEQYF. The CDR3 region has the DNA TGTGCCAGCAGTGACTTTCCTAACGAGCAGTACTTC.

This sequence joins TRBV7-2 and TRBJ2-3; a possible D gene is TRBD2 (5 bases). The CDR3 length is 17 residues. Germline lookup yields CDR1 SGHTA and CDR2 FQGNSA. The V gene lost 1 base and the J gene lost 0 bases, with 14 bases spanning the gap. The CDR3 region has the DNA TGTGCCAGCAGCTTAGACCTAGCAAGTGCTAGCACAGATACGCAGTATTTT. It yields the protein CASSLDLASASTDTQYF.

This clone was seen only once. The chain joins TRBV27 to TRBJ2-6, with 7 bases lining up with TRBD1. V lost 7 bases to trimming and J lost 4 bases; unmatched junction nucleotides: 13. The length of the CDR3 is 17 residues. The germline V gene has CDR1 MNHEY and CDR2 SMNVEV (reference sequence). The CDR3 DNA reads TGTGCCAGCACGCCGGGGCTACAGGGGTGGGGGGCCAACGTCCTGACTTTC. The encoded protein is CASTPGLQGWGANVLTF.

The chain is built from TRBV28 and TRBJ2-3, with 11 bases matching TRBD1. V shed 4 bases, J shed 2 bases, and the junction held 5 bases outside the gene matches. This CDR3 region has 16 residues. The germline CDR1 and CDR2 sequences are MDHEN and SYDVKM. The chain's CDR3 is CASSSGTGGFTDTQYF. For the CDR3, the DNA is TGTGCCAGCAGTTCTGGGACAGGGGGTTTCACAGATACGCAGTATTTT.

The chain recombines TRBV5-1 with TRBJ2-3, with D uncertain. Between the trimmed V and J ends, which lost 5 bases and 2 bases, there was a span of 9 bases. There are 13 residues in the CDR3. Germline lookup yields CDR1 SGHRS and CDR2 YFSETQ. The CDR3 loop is CASRAPVTDTQYF. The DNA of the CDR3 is TGCGCCAGCAGAGCCCCCGTCACAGATACGCAGTATTTT.